The 29 T cell receptor beta chains below come from one sample, sequenced in a study of blood T cell repertoires in COVID-19. TCRdb's table, derived via immunoSEQ multiplex PCR, lists solely in-frame clones and lacks some. Among roughly 140,000 clones, roughly 90% were seen once, and the ten largest hold about 2%. Sequencing was done on a sample of peripheral blood. The receptors come from a human donor in a cohort sampled during active COVID-19.

This clone was detected only a few times. The rearrangement uses TRBV4-1 and TRBJ2-7; 7 bases are shared with TRBD2. CDR1 and CDR2 from the germline V gene are MGHRA and YSYEKL. This CDR3 has 19 residues. Unmatched junction bases numbered 22, after V lost 2 bases and J lost 6 bases. CDR3 protein: CASSQQDFAVGTKSSEQYF. The CDR3 DNA follows: TGCGCCAGCAGCCAACAAGATTTTGCGGTGGGGACTAAAAGCTCCGAGCAGTACTTC.

The genes are TRBV5-1 and TRBJ2-1; 14 bases are a match to TRBD2. The germline V gene has CDR1 SGHRS and CDR2 YFSETQ. This CDR3 has 15 amino acids. Trimming took 3 bases from V and 6 from J; bases not matched to a gene: 2. The CDR3 DNA reads TGCGCCAGCAGCTCGGGACTAGCGGGAGTCAATGAGCAGTTCTTC. This sequence encodes CASSSGLAGVNEQFF.

The chain joins TRBV11-1 to TRBJ2-2; TRBD1 is a possible D gene (7 bases). The CDR3 contains 14 residues. Between the trimmed V and J ends, which lost 4 bases and 4 bases, there was a span of 10 bases. The germline V gene encodes CDR1 SGHAT and CDR2 FQDESV (reference sequence). The CDR3: CASSSGGPTGELFF. As DNA, the CDR3 is TGTGCCAGCAGCTCAGGGGGGCCCACCGGGGAGCTGTTTTTT.

The J gene is TRBJ2-3, the V gene TRBV18; perhaps TRBD2 as D (6 bases). Trimming shortened V by 4 bases and J by 1 base, and 9 bases separated the two germline ends. Per the germline V gene, CDR1 is KGHSH and CDR2 is LQKENI. The CDR3 contains 14 residues. As DNA, the CDR3 is TGTGCCAGCTCACTGCCGGGAGGCACAGATACGCAGTATTTT. It encodes CASSLPGGTDTQYF.

This rearrangement joins TRBV6-6 to TRBJ1-6; 7 nucleotides align to TRBD1. In germline, CDR1 is MNHNY, CDR2 SVGAGI (reference sequence). V lost 6 bases and J lost 3; bases outside the gene matches: 17. This CDR3 has 19 amino acids. The CDR3 loop reads CASSSVGTARGGYNSPLHF. CDR3 DNA sequence: TGTGCCAGCAGCTCGGTTGGGACAGCTAGGGGTGGCTATAATTCACCCCTCCACTTT.

The rearrangement uses TRBV11-2 and TRBJ2-2; 7 bases are shared with TRBD2. The CDR3 runs 15 residues. V lost 5 bases, J lost 5 bases, and 8 bases stayed unmatched. Looked up from germline, CDR1 is SGHAT and CDR2 is FQNNGV. CDR3 nucleotides: TGTGCCAGCAGCCCGCGGGGGATTTCAACCGGGGAGCTGTTTTTT. This encodes CASSPRGISTGELFF.

The sample holds a few counts of this clone. This rearrangement joins TRBV6-6 to TRBJ1-2; TRBD1 agrees at 10 bases. Germline V CDR1 and CDR2: MNHNY, SVGAGI (reference sequence). Trimming removed 6 bases from V and 6 bases from J; junction bases left unmatched: 13. CDR3 size: 16 residues. The CDR3 here is CASSLYSRDRGHGYTF. The CDR3 nucleotides are TGTGCCAGCAGCCTCTACAGCCGGGACAGGGGTCATGGCTACACCTTC.

The chain employs TRBV18 and TRBJ1-6, with 7 bases lining up with TRBD1. V lost 5 bases to trimming and J lost 10 bases; unmatched junction nucleotides: 8. Looked up from germline, CDR1 is KGHSH and CDR2 is LQKENI. The CDR3 runs to 14 residues. CDR3 in amino acids: CASSSDREESPLHF. DNA of the CDR3: TGTGCCAGCTCATCTGACAGGGAAGAATCACCCCTCCACTTT.

The rearrangement joins TRBV7-8 to TRBJ2-1; 11 bases line up with TRBD1. This CDR3 spans 15 amino acids. The germline V gene encodes CDR1 SGHVS and CDR2 FQNEAQ. V lost 3 bases and J lost 6; bases outside the gene matches: 4. The CDR3 DNA reads as TGTGCCAGCAGCTTTGGACAGGGGGCGGGCAATGAGCAGTTCTTC. As protein: CASSFGQGAGNEQFF.

This chain links TRBV7-9 with TRBJ2-1; 7 bases map to TRBD2. V shed 5 bases, J shed 8 bases, and the junction held 15 bases outside the gene matches. CDR3 size: 16 residues. From germline, CDR1 is SEHNR and CDR2 FQNEAQ (reference sequence). CDR3 coding DNA: TGTGCCAGCAGCGAAGGCGGGGGTTTTTTAAGCGATGAGCAGTTCTTC. Translation: CASSEGGGFLSDEQFF.

As regards this clone: Compared with germline, one end of the junction differs, possibly owing to a read error. This chain connects TRBV7-7 to TRBJ2-2; unclear D gene. Looked up from germline, CDR1 is SSHAT and CDR2 is FNYEAQ (reference sequence). CDR3 length equals 13 residues. The CDR3 DNA is TGTGCTAGCAGCTTAGAGAGGACCGGGGAGCTGTTTTTT. Translating it yields CASSLERTGELFF.

This chain links TRBV6-4 with TRBJ2-2; 9 bases map to TRBD1. V lost 6 bases to trimming and J lost 5 bases; unmatched junction nucleotides: 7. This CDR3 has 15 residues. CDR1 is MRHNA, CDR2 SNTAGT, per germline. The CDR3 DNA follows: TGTGCCAGCAGCCCACAGGGGGCTCTGACCGGGGAGCTGTTTTTT. Translation: CASSPQGALTGELFF.

This clone was seen only once. J is TRBJ2-7 and V is TRBV11-2; D might be TRBD2 (5 bases). From germline, CDR1 is SGHAT and CDR2 FQNNGV. V shed 0 bases and J shed 4 bases, with 13 bases lying between them. This CDR3 comprises 15 residues. The CDR3 DNA is TGTGCCAGCAGCTTAGAGGGAGTCCCTATTTACGAGCAGTACTTC. It translates to CASSLEGVPIYEQYF.

In its sample, this clone was seen many times. The chain carries TRBV25-1 and TRBJ1-2; D might be TRBD1 (6 bases). Per germline, CDR1 MGHDK and CDR2 SYGVNS. V was pared by 5 bases and J by 4 bases, with 8 bases between. This CDR3 has 12 amino acids. The CDR3 bases are TGTGCCAGCAGTATGGACAGCTATGGCTACACCTTC. Its protein product is CASSMDSYGYTF.

This rearrangement joins TRBV7-6 to TRBJ2-7, with D possibly being TRBD1 (5 bases). The CDR3 contains 14 residues. Germline lookup yields CDR1 SGHVS and CDR2 FNYEAQ. Between the trimmed V and J ends, which lost 1 base and 3 bases, there was a span of 10 bases. The CDR3, as DNA: TGTGCCAGCAGCTTAGACCGGACACACTACGAGCAGTACTTC. Translated, it gives CASSLDRTHYEQYF.

The rearrangement links TRBV5-5 to TRBJ1-6, with D hard to call. This CDR3 spans 17 amino acids. Germline lookup yields CDR1 SGHKS and CDR2 YYEKEE (reference sequence). V lost 3 bases and J lost 1, with 14 bases in between. The CDR3 here is CASSSGLPGSYNSPLHF. The DNA for the CDR3 is TGTGCCAGCAGCTCTGGTCTTCCCGGGTCCTATAATTCACCCCTCCACTTT.

The chain has TRBV14 and TRBJ2-3; possibly TRBD2 for D (6 bases). V lost 2 bases and J lost 3, with 12 bases in between. Germline values: CDR1 SGHDN, CDR2 FVKESK. This CDR3 is 15 amino acids long. The CDR3 reads CASSQWRGGTDTQYF. CDR3 nucleotide sequence: TGTGCCAGCAGCCAATGGAGGGGTGGTACAGATACGCAGTATTTT.

The rearrangement links TRBV10-3 to TRBJ2-1, with 7 bases lining up with TRBD2. Trimming removed 3 bases from V and 0 bases from J; junction bases left unmatched: 8. The CDR3 extends over 17 amino acids. The germline V gene encodes CDR1 ENHRY and CDR2 SYGVKD. The DNA of the CDR3 is TGTGCCATCAGTGACGCCGTCGGCGGGAGCTCCTACAATGAGCAGTTCTTC. As protein: CAISDAVGGSSYNEQFF.

This rearrangement joins TRBV29-1 to TRBJ1-3; D uncertain. The germline CDR1 and CDR2 sequences are SQVTM and ANQGSEA. The ends were cut back, 4 bases at V and 3 bases at J, with 7 bases in the middle. The CDR3 covers 12 residues. Here the CDR3 reads CSVGGFGNTIYF. The CDR3 coding sequence is TGCAGCGTTGGAGGGTTTGGAAACACCATATATTTT.

DNA for the CDR3: TGTGCCAGCAGCCCGAGGGGGGGAAGCAATGAGCAGTTCTTC. Its protein product is CASSPRGGSNEQFF. The chain has TRBV9 and TRBJ2-1; D may be TRBD2 (7 bases). The CDR3 consists of 14 residues. The V gene's germline CDR1 is SGDLS and CDR2 YYNGEE. Trimming pared 4 bases from V and 6 bases from J, leaving 14 bases between.

This sequence joins TRBV19 and TRBJ1-2, with unresolved D. The CDR3 has 12 residues. Trimming cost V 8 bases and J 4 bases, with 11 bases left between them. Looked up from germline, CDR1 is LNHDA and CDR2 is SQIVND (reference sequence). CDR3 sequence reads: CASVSAGYGYTF. CDR3 nucleotides: TGTGCCAGTGTCTCAGCGGGCTATGGCTACACCTTC. The full variable domain, its missing parts supplied by reference TRBV19 and TRBJ1-2, is DGGITQSPKYLFRKEGQNVTLSCEQNLNHDAMYWYRQDPGQGLRLIYYSQIVNDFQKGDIAEGYSVSREKKESFPLTVTSAQKNPTAFYLCASVSAGYGYTFGSGTRLTVV.

The gene calls are TRBV5-5 and TRBJ1-3; D remains unclear. With 0 bases removed from V and 0 bases from J, the gap between germline ends came to 10 bases. CDR1 is SGHKS, CDR2 YYEKEE, per germline (reference sequence). This CDR3 is built from 16 residues. The CDR3: CASSLGSRISGNTIYF. The CDR3 bases are TGTGCCAGCAGCTTGGGTTCCAGGATCTCTGGAAACACCATATATTTT.

The V gene is TRBV7-9, the J gene TRBJ2-3, with D tentatively TRBD2 (5 bases). CDR3 size: 14 residues. The germline gives CDR1 SEHNR, CDR2 FQNEAQ (reference sequence). V lost 1 base and J 5 bases, leaving 10 bases between the germline ends. CDR3 protein: CASSLVLGGDTQYF. The CDR3, as DNA: TGTGCCAGCAGCTTAGTACTAGGTGGAGATACGCAGTATTTT.

This clone was counted between two and nine times. The chain recombines TRBV2 with TRBJ1-5, with D possibly TRBD1 on 5 matching bases. Trimming stripped 11 bases from V and 4 bases from J, with 12 bases between. CDR1 SNHLY and CDR2 FYNNEI come from the germline V gene. The CDR3 contains 12 residues. CDR3 region: CAVGALNQPQHF. CDR3 nucleotide sequence: TGTGCCGTAGGGGCGTTAAATCAGCCCCAGCATTTT.

This chain joins TRBV15 and TRBJ2-2; a weak D match, TRBD1 (6 bases). CDR3 length: 15 amino acids. Trimming removed 7 bases at V and 6 bases at J, with 18 bases between. Germline CDR1 reads LNHNV; CDR2 reads YYDKDF (reference sequence). CDR3 sequence reads: CATTQRTVGAGELFF. CDR3 DNA: TGTGCCACCACCCAGAGGACAGTGGGAGCCGGGGAGCTGTTTTTT.

In DNA form, the CDR3 reads TGCGCCAGCAGCTCGAGGGGGGGCTCTGGAAACACCATATATTTT. Its translation is CASSSRGGSGNTIYF. V usage is TRBV4-3 and J usage is TRBJ1-3; possibly TRBD1 for D (6 bases). CDR1 is LGHNA, CDR2 YSLEER, per germline. V lost 5 bases to trimming and J lost 0 bases, with 11 bases between them. CDR3 length: 15 amino acids.

This chain joins TRBV27 and TRBJ2-4; D is possibly TRBD1 (5 bases). Germline CDR1 is MNHEY and CDR2 is SMNVEV (reference sequence). Between the trimmed V and J ends, which lost 5 bases and 6 bases, there was a span of 17 bases. The CDR3 totals 15 residues. The DNA for the CDR3 is TGTGCCAGCAGTCCATCAACCGTGCAGGGAAACATTCAGTACTTC. Translated, it gives CASSPSTVQGNIQYF.

This sequence joins TRBV7-9 and TRBJ1-1; tentative D call: TRBD1 (5 bases). This CDR3 is 15 amino acids long. The germline CDR1 and CDR2 sequences are SEHNR and FQNEAQ (reference sequence). Trimming removed 5 bases at V and 0 bases at J, with 13 bases between. CDR3 in amino acids: CASSPGWSMNTEAFF. The CDR3 DNA follows: TGTGCCAGCAGCCCAGGGTGGAGCATGAACACTGAAGCTTTCTTT.

The V gene is TRBV10-2, the J gene TRBJ2-2; D is unclear. Germline CDR1 and CDR2: WSHSY and SAAADI. CDR3 length: 13 residues. With 5 bases removed from V and 4 bases from J, the gap between germline ends came to 8 bases. The chain's CDR3 is CASSFEFTGELFF. In DNA, the CDR3 is TGCGCCAGCAGTTTCGAGTTCACCGGGGAGCTGTTTTTT.